This T cell receptor beta chain was retrieved from a study of cytomegalovirus exposure and HLA in healthy donors. Use of 60 Vbeta and 13 Jbeta primers characterized the PCR. Assay used: immunoSEQ multiplex PCR; TCRdb lists only in-frame clones, some missing. The sample lists approximately 130,000 clones, 75% to 90% occurring once. Study-wide findings and caveats: On later analysis, the bulk of CMV-associated TCR beta chains appeared to be HLA-restricted. Highest at DRB1 and lowest at HLA-C, TCR association rates differed among HLA loci in a later analysis.

The CDR3 is 14 amino acids. Looked up from germline, CDR1 is SGHTA and CDR2 is FQGTGA. Germline trimming cut 5 bases from V and 2 bases from J; bases unmatched to any gene: 1. Remarks on this clone: As yet, its antigen is unknown.

Material for sequencing was PBMCs. The sequence was collected from a woman in her 30s in good health and CMV-seropositive. The V gene is TRBV7-3, the J gene TRBJ2-2; 8 nucleotides agree with TRBD1. The CDR3 bases are TGTGCCAGCAGCGGACAGGGAAACACCGGGGAGCTGTTTTTT. Amino acids: CASSGQGNTGELFF.